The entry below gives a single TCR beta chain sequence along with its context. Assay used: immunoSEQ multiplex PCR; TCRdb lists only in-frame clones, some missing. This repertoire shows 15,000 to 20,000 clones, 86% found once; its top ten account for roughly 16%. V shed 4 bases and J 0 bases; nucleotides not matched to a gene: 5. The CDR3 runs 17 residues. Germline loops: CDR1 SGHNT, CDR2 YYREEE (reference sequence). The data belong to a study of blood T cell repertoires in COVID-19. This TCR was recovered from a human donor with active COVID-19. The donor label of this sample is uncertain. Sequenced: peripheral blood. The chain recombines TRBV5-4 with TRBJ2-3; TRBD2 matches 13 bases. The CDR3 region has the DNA TGTGCCAGCAGCCCGACTAGCGGGGGGCCTAGCACAGATACGCAGTATTTT. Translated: CASSPTSGGPSTDTQYF.